This TCR beta chain was retrieved from a study of T cells in narcolepsy. Study-level points and caveats: No autoreactive T cell clone sequences appeared in some memory CD4+ repertoires. Blood of same and different patients, but not healthy controls, reportedly held recurring autoreactive clonotypes.

The CDR3 is made up of 10 amino acids. A note on this clone: Its antigen remains unknown.

Profiling relied on immunoSEQ multiplex PCR, and the TCRdb table lists in-frame clones only, not all of them. The repertoire holds tens of thousands of clones, with about 60% as singletons. This TCR was sampled from a human donor in good health. V is TRBV21-1 and J is TRBJ2-1. TRBV21-1 is recorded as a pseudogene. The sample was memory (CD45RA-) CD4+ T cells from blood. This chain's CDR3 is CASRRNEQFF. In DNA form, the CDR3 reads TGTGCCAGCCGCAGAAATGAGCAGTTCTTC.